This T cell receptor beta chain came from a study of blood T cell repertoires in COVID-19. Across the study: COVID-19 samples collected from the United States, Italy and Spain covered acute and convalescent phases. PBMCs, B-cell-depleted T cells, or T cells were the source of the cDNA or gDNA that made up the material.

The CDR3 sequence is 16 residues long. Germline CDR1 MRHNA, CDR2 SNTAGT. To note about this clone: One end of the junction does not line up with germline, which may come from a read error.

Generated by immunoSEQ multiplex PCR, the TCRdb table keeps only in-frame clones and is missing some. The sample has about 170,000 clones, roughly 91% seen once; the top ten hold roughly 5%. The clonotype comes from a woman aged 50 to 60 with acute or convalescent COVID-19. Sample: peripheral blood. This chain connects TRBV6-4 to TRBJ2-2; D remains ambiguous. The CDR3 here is CASSAEITKNTGELFF. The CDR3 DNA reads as TGTGCCAGTAGTGCCGAAATAACTAAGAACACCGGGGAGCTGTTTTTT.